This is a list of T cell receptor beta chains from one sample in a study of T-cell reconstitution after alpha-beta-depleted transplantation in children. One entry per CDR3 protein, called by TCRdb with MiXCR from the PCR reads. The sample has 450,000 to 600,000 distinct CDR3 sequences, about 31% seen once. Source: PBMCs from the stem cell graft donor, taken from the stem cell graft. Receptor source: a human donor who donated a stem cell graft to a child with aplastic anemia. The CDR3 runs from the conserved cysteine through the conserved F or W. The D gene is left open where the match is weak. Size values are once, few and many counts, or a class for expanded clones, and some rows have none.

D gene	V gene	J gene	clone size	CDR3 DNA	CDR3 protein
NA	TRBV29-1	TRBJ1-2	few	TGCAGCGTGAATGGCAACTGGGGCTACACCTTC	CSVNGNWGYTF
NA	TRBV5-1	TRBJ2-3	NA	TGCGCCAGCGGGCCTTCCTGGGATACGCAGTATTTT	CASGPSWDTQYF
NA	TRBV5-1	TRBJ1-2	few	TGCGCCAGCAGCCACTGGGACGGCGACTATGGCTACACCTTC	CASSHWDGDYGYTF
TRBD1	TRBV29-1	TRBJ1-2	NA	TGCAGCGTTACCATGGGACAGCGGAACTATGGCTACACCTTC	CSVTMGQRNYGYTF
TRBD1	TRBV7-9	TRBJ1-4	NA	TGTGCCAGCAGGAAACAGGGGGCGCCTCAAGGGCTGTTTTTT	CASRKQGAPQGLFF
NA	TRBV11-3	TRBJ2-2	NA	TGTGCCAGCAGCCCACGCCGGACCGGGGAGCTGTTTTTT	CASSPRRTGELFF
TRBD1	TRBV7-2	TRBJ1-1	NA	TGTGCCAGCAGCTCTGGACAGGCGGACCTAAGATCTTTCTTT	CASSSGQADLRSFF
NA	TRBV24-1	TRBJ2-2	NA	TGTGCCACCAGTGACCTACAGGGTCGGTACACCGGGGAGCTGTTTTTT	CATSDLQGRYTGELFF
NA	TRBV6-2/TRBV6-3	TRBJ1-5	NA	TGTGCCAGCAGCTCCGGACCTCTTAGCAATCAGCCCCAGCATTTT	CASSSGPLSNQPQHF
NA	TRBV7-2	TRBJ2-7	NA	TGTGCCAGCAACCTCCCGGAGGCCTCCTACAAGCAGTACTTC	CASNLPEASYKQYF
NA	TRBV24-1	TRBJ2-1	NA	TGTGCCACCAATGGGGGTAGATTGTGGAATGAGCAGTTCTTC	CATNGGRLWNEQFF
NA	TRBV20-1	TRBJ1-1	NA	TGCAGTGCTAGAGATAGGGTTATCGGGCAGTATGAAGCTTTCTTT	CSARDRVIGQYEAFF
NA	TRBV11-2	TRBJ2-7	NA	TGTGCCAGCAGCTGGTCCCGGGTCAGCTCCTACGAGCAGTACTTC	CASSWSRVSSYEQYF
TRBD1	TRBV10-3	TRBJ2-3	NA	TGTGCCATCAGAGGATTCACAGGGGCTGCAGATACGCAGTATTTT	CAIRGFTGAADTQYF
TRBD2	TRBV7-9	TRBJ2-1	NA	TGTGCCAGCTGGCCGGTAGGCGGGAGGGCCACGGACAATGAGCAGTTCTTC	CASWPVGGRATDNEQFF
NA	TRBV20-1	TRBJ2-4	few	TGCAGTTGGTCCAACTTAGCCAAAAACATTCAGTACTTC	CSWSNLAKNIQYF
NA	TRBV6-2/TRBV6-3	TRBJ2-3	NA	TGTGCCAGCAGTCCTTACGCCTATACGCAGTATTTT	CASSPYAYTQYF
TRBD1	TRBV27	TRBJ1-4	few	TGTGCCAGCAGAAAAGAACCGGGACAGGGTAATGAAAAACTGTTTTTT	CASRKEPGQGNEKLFF
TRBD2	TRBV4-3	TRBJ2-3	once	TGCGCCAGCAGCCAAGCCCAGCGGGAGGCCACAGATACGCAGTATTTT	CASSQAQREATDTQYF
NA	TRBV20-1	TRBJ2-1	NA	TGCAGTGCTAGAGAGATTCAGGGCCGAGGCTACAATGAGCAGTTCTTC	CSAREIQGRGYNEQFF
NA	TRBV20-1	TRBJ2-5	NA	TGCAGTGCTAGATCCCTGCGACTAGGTCAAGAGACCCAGTACTTC	CSARSLRLGQETQYF
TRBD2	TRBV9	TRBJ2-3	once	TGTGCCAGCAGCGGGACCCTAGCGGAGCGGGGCACAGATACGCAGTATTTT	CASSGTLAERGTDTQYF
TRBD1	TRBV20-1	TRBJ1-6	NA	TGCAGTGCTTACCCGGGACAGGGGTTATCACCCCTCCACTTT	CSAYPGQGLSPLHF
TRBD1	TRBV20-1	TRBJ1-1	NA	TGCAGTGCTAAGGGCAGGGGGCGGCCTGAAGCTTTCTTT	CSAKGRGRPEAFF